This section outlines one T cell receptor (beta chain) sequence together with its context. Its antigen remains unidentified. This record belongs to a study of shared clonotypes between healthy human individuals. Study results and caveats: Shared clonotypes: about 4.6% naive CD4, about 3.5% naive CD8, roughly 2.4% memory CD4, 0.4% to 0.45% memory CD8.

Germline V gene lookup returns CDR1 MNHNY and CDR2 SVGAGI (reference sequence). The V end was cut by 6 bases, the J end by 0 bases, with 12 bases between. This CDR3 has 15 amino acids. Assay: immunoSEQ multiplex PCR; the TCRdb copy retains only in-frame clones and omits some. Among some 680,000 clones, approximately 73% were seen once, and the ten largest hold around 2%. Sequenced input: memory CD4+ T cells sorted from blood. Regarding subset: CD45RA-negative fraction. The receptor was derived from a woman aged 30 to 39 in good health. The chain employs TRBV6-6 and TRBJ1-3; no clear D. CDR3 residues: CASSQQRLSGNTIYF. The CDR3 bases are TGTGCCAGCAGCCAACAGAGACTCTCTGGAAACACCATATATTTT.